Sequencing of this T cell receptor (beta chain) was carried out in a study of shared clonotypes between healthy human individuals. The test was conducted at deep level. Sequencing used immunoSEQ multiplex PCR; TCRdb keeps in-frame clones, though not all of them. The sample consists of over a million clones, 98% of them appearing once. This clone was detected only once. The antigen remains unidentified. The V and J ends lost 2 bases and 0 bases respectively, with 11 bases between them. The CDR3 is 16 amino acids. The germline CDR1 and CDR2 sequences are KGHSH and LQKENI. Whole-study results and caveats: Rarefaction revealed incomplete sorted-subset sequencing despite large depth. Clonotypes which were not shared had lower generation probabilities than clonotypes that all four donors shared. It was the few donors that limited the genetic and exposure-history diversity represented.

Sequenced material: naive CD4+ T cells sorted from blood. Regarding subset: CD45RA+ positively selected. This clonotype originated in a man aged 25-45 years in good health. V gene TRBV18 combines with J gene TRBJ1-3, with D tentatively TRBD1 (5 bases). The CDR3 sequence is CASSPRQSPSGNTIYF. The CDR3 DNA sequence: TGTGCCAGCTCACCAAGACAGTCGCCCTCTGGAAACACCATATATTTT. Drawing the rest from reference TRBV18 and TRBJ1-3, the complete variable domain is NAGVMQNPRHLVRRRGQEARLRCSPMKGHSHVYWYRQLPEEGLKFMVYLQKENIIDESGMPKERFSAEFPKEGPSILRIQQVVRGDSAAYFCASSPRQSPSGNTIYFGEGSWLTVV.